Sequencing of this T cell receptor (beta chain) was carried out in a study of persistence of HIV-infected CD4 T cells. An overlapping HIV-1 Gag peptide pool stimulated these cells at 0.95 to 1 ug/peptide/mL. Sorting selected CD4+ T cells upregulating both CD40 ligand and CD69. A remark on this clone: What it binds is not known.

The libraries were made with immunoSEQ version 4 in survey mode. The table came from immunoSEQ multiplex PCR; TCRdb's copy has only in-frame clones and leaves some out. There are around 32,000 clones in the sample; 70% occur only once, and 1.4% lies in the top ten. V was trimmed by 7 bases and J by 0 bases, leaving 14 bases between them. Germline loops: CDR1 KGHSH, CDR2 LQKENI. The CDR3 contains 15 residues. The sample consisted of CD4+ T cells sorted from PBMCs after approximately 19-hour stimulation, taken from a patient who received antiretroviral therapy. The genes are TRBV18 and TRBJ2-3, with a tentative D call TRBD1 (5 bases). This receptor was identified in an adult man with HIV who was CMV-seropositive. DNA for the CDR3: TGTGCCAGCTTCAGCAGGGCAACTAGCACAGATACGCAGTATTTT. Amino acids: CASFSRATSTDTQYF.